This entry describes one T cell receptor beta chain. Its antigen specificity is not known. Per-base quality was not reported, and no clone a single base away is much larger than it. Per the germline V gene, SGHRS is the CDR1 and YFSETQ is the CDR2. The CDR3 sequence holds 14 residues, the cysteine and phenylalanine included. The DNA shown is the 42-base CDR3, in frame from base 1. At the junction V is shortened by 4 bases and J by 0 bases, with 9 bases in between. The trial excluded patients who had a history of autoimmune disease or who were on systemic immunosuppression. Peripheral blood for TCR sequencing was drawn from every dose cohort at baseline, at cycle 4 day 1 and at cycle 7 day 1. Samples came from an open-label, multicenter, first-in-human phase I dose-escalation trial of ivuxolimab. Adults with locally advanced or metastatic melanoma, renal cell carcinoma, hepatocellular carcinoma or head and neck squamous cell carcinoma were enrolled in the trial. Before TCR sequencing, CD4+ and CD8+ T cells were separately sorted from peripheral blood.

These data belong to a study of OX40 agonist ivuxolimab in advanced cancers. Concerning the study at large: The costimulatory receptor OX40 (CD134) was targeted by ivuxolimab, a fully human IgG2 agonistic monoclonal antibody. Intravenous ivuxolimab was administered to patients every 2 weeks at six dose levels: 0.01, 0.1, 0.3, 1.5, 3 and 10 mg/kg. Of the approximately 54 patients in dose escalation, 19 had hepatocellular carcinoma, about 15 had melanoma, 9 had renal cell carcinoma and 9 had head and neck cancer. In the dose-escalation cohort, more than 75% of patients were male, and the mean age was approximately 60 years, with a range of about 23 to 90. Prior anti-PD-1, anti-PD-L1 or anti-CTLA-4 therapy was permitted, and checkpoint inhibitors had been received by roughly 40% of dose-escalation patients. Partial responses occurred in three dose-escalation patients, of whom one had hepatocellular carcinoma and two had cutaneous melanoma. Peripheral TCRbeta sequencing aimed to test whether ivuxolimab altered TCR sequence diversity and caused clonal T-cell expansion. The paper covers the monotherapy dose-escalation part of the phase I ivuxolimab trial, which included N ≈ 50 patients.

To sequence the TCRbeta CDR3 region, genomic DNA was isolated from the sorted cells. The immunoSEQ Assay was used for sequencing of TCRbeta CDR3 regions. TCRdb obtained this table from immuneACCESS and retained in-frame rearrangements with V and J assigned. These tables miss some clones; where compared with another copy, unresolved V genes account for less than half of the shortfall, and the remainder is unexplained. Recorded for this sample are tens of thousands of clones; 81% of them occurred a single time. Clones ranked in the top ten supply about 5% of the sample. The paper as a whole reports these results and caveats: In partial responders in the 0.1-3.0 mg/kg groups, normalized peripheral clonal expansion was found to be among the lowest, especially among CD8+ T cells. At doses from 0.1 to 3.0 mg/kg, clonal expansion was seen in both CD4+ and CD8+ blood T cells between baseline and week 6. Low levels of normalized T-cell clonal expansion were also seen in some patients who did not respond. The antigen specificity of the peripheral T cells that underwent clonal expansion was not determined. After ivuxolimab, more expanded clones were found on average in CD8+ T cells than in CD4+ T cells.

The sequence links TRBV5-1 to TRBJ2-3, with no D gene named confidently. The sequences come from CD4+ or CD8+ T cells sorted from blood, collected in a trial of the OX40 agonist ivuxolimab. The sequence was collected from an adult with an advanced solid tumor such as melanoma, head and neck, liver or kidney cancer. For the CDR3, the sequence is CASSPRLSTDTQYF. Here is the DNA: TGCGCCAGCAGCCCGCGACTTAGCACAGATACGCAGTATTTT.